This T cell receptor beta chain is drawn from a study of cytomegalovirus exposure and HLA in healthy donors. Notes on the study in general: The Asian-associated ancestry cluster reportedly had fewer N-insertions than the approximately 650-donor mean in a later analysis.

The germline V gene encodes CDR1 SEHNR and CDR2 FQNEAQ (reference sequence). This CDR3 has 13 residues. With 5 bases clipped from V and 13 bases from J, the junction kept 13 bases outside the gene matches. Though nominally healthy at sampling, donors likely had unrecorded immune exposures. A remark on this clone: Its antigen is still unknown.

The PCR was carried out with 60 Vbeta primers and 13 Jbeta primers. Method: immunoSEQ multiplex PCR; TCRdb's copy keeps in-frame clones and lacks some. The table has under 200,000 clones, around 78% seen once. Sequenced input: PBMCs. The receptor comes from a woman between 40 and 50 years old in good health and CMV-seropositive. The V and J genes are TRBV7-9 and TRBJ1-2, with 7 bases aligning to TRBD1. In nucleotides, the CDR3 is TGTGCCAGCAGCAACCGGGACAGTGCCCCCGTCACCTTC. Residues: CASSNRDSAPVTF.